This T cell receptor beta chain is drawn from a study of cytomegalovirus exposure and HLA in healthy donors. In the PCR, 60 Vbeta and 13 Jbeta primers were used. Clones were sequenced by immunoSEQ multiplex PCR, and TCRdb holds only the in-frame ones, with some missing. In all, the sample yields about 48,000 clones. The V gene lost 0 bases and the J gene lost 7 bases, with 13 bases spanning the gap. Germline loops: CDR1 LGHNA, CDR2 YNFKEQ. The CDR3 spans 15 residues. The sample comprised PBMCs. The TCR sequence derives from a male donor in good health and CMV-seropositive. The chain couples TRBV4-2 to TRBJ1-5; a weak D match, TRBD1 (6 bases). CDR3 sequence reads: CASSQERQGKQPQHF. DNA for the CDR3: TGTGCCAGCAGCCAAGAGAGGCAGGGGAAACAGCCCCAGCATTTT.